One and the same sample provided the 32 T cell receptor beta chains below, sequenced in a study of CD8 T cells in Susac syndrome. Random hexamers were used to reverse transcribe roughly 0.5 to 1 ug of RNA. Each CDR3 protein is one row after TCRdb ran MiXCR on the immunoSEQ multiplex PCR reads. Of 170,000 or so distinct CDR3 sequences detected, over 85% appear once; the ten largest clones hold 0.09% to 0.095%. What was sequenced was CD4+ T cells from PBMCs. The receptors were sampled from a human donor with multiple sclerosis.

CDR3 region: CASSLGTGATRLFF. The CDR3 bases are TGCGCCAGCAGCTTAGGTACAGGAGCCACGAGACTGTTTTTT. V gene TRBV5-1 combines with J gene TRBJ1-4, with D possibly matching TRBD1 (5 bases). Trimming shortened V by 2 bases and J by 13 bases, and 18 bases separated the two germline ends. The CDR3 is 14 amino acids. Germline lookup yields CDR1 SGHRS and CDR2 YFSETQ.

The CDR3: CSVEGTGNGANVLTF. The CDR3 DNA is TGCAGCGTTGAAGGGACAGGGAACGGGGCCAACGTCCTGACTTTC. The chain has TRBV29-1 and TRBJ2-6; TRBD1 matches at 8 bases. V dropped 1 base and J dropped 4; count of bases not matched to a gene: 3. The CDR3 has 15 residues. Germline CDR1 reads SQVTM; CDR2 reads ANQGSEA. Full variable domain (missing parts from reference TRBV29-1 and TRBJ2-6): SAVISQKPSRDICQRGTSLTIQCQVDSQVTMMFWYRQQPGQSLTLIATANQGSEATYESGFVIDKFPISRPNLTFSTLTVSNMSPEDSSIYLCSVEGTGNGANVLTFGAGSRLTVL.

This clonotype occurred once. The chain couples TRBV7-9 to TRBJ2-2; D might be TRBD2 (5 bases). The CDR3 is 13 amino acids. V shed 6 bases and J shed 7 bases, with 12 bases lying between them. From germline, CDR1 is SEHNR and CDR2 FQNEAQ (reference sequence). The CDR3 spells CASSFLGDGELFF. CDR3 DNA sequence: TGTGCCAGCAGTTTCCTCGGGGACGGGGAGCTGTTTTTT.

This clonotype was detected once. V and J are TRBV11-1 and TRBJ2-7; TRBD1 aligns across 8 bases. Germline loops: CDR1 SGHAT, CDR2 FQDESV (reference sequence). Germline trimming cut 4 bases from V and 4 bases from J; bases unmatched to any gene: 6. CDR3 length: 14 amino acids. The CDR3 protein is CASSSTGVAYEQYF. Here the CDR3 DNA reads TGTGCCAGCAGCTCGACAGGGGTGGCGTACGAGCAGTACTTC.

The J gene is TRBJ1-2, the V gene TRBV5-1; the D is unclear. Germline V gene lookup returns CDR1 SGHRS and CDR2 YFSETQ. The ends were cut back, 0 bases at V and 0 bases at J, with 12 bases in the middle. This CDR3 has 16 residues. The CDR3 here is CASSLAGVGANYGYTF. CDR3 sequence (DNA): TGCGCCAGCAGCTTGGCCGGGGTGGGCGCTAACTATGGCTACACCTTC.

V gene TRBV5-1 combines with J gene TRBJ2-3, with 10 bases identical to TRBD2. The CDR3 is 15 amino acids. The V and J ends lost 7 bases and 2 bases, in that order; junction bases with no gene match: 7. Germline loops: CDR1 SGHRS, CDR2 YFSETQ. The CDR3 sequence: CASRGLAAVTDTQYF. In DNA form, the CDR3 reads TGCGCCAGCCGAGGACTAGCGGCCGTCACAGATACGCAGTATTTT.

V gene TRBV27 combines with J gene TRBJ2-7; 7 bases fit TRBD2. The CDR3 sequence is 14 residues long. Germline values: CDR1 MNHEY, CDR2 SMNVEV (reference sequence). J gave up 2 bases and V 8 bases, and 9 bases lay outside the gene matches. CDR3: CASSWGGTPYEQYF. CDR3 DNA sequence: TGTGCCAGCTCATGGGGGGGAACACCCTACGAGCAGTACTTC.

The V and J genes are TRBV28 and TRBJ1-2; D remains ambiguous. The V end was cut by 5 bases, the J end by 2 bases, with 6 bases between. The CDR3 consists of 12 residues. The germline V gene has CDR1 MDHEN and CDR2 SYDVKM. CDR3 DNA: TGTGCCAGCAGTGAGGTCAACTATGGCTACACCTTC. Its protein product is CASSEVNYGYTF.

The chain carries TRBV2 and TRBJ1-1; no definite D call. Germline lookup yields CDR1 SNHLY and CDR2 FYNNEI. This CDR3 has 14 residues. Trimming took 2 bases from V and 7 from J, leaving 14 bases between them. The CDR3 DNA is TGTGCCAGCAGTGAAAGGACGGGTAGGTTTGAAGCTTTCTTT. Its protein is CASSERTGRFEAFF.

The V gene is TRBV9, the J gene TRBJ2-4; TRBD2 matches at 9 bases. After removal of 4 bases from V and 1 base from J, the junction contained 3 bases not matched to a gene. Looked up from germline, CDR1 is SGDLS and CDR2 is YYNGEE. The CDR3 has 15 amino acids. The CDR3 loop is CASSPREGAKNIQYF. The DNA for the CDR3 is TGTGCCAGCAGCCCGCGGGAGGGGGCCAAAAACATTCAGTACTTC.

This sequence joins TRBV30 and TRBJ1-1; no definite D call. CDR3 size: 13 residues. V was shortened by 1 base and J by 5 bases, with 11 bases between the two germline ends. The germline CDR1 and CDR2 sequences are GTSNPN and SVGIG (reference sequence). Here the CDR3 reads CAWSGVAGTEAFF. Written as DNA, the CDR3 is TGTGCCTGGAGTGGGGTCGCGGGAACTGAAGCTTTCTTT.

The V and J genes are TRBV9 and TRBJ2-5, with TRBD2 as a possible D gene (5 bases). The CDR3 is 15 amino acids. Per the germline V gene, CDR1 is SGDLS and CDR2 is YYNGEE. Trimming cost V 3 bases and J 6 bases, with 18 bases left between them. CDR3 coding DNA: TGTGCCAGCAGCGCAGACCCCGGGGAAGGTCAGACCCAGTACTTC. Translated, it gives CASSADPGEGQTQYF.

This clonotype was detected a few times. The chain links TRBV3-1 to TRBJ2-1, with 9 bases identical to TRBD2. V lost 1 base and J lost 2; bases outside the gene matches: 3. Germline CDR1 and CDR2: LGHDT and YNNKEL (reference sequence). The CDR3 is 16 amino acids. The CDR3 sequence: CASSQGGGRAYNEQFF. The DNA for the CDR3 is TGTGCCAGCAGCCAAGGGGGCGGGAGGGCCTACAATGAGCAGTTCTTC.

This clonotype was counted only a few times. V gene TRBV28 combines with J gene TRBJ1-2; TRBD1 is a possible D gene (6 bases). The CDR3 contains 14 residues. V lost 3 bases and J lost 2, with 10 bases in between. Germline loops: CDR1 MDHEN, CDR2 SYDVKM. The CDR3 region has the DNA TGTGCCAGCAGTTTGGGGGGCAGCAACTATGGCTACACCTTC. It encodes CASSLGGSNYGYTF.

The chain is built from TRBV27 and TRBJ2-5; D is unclear. Germline V gene data show CDR1 as MNHEY and CDR2 as SMNVEV (reference sequence). V lost 4 bases to trimming and J lost 5 bases, with 11 bases between them. The CDR3 runs to 13 residues. CDR3 residues: CASSSRTRETQYF. The CDR3 DNA reads as TGTGCCAGCAGTTCAAGGACCCGGGAGACCCAGTACTTC.

V and J are TRBV19 and TRBJ2-1; 8 positions agree with TRBD2. The CDR3 runs to 17 residues. V shed 6 bases, J shed 5 bases, and the junction held 15 bases outside the gene matches. Germline CDR1 and CDR2: LNHDA and SQIVND (reference sequence). The CDR3 region has the DNA TGTGCCAGTAGGGCTCTCCAGGGCGGGGGGCAGCACAATGAGCAGTTCTTC. Protein product: CASRALQGGGQHNEQFF.

This chain joins TRBV11-2 and TRBJ2-7, with 12 bases lining up with TRBD2. The junction had 9 bases not matched to a gene; V was cut back by 5 bases and J by 7 bases. From germline, CDR1 is SGHAT and CDR2 FQNNGV. This CDR3 region has 15 residues. CDR3 in amino acids: CASSPTSGGPGEQYF. The CDR3 DNA is TGTGCCAGCAGCCCTACTAGCGGGGGGCCAGGGGAGCAGTACTTC. The full variable domain, rest sourced from reference TRBV11-2 and TRBJ2-7, is EAGVAQSPRYKIIEKRQSVAFWCNPISGHATLYWYQQILGQGPKLLIQFQNNGVVDDSQLPKDRFSAERLKGVDSTLKIQPAKLEDSAVYLCASSPTSGGPGEQYFGPGTRLTVT.

The rearrangement joins TRBV5-1 to TRBJ2-6; D is unresolved. Germline V gene lookup returns CDR1 SGHRS and CDR2 YFSETQ. This CDR3 is 15 amino acids long. Deletions cut 1 base from V and 0 bases from J, with 5 bases between. The CDR3 DNA sequence: TGCGCCAGCAGCTTGCTTTCCTCTGGGGCCAACGTCCTGACTTTC. Encoded protein: CASSLLSSGANVLTF.

The chain has TRBV24-1 and TRBJ1-5; tentatively, D is TRBD1 (5 bases). The germline V and J ends were trimmed by 0 bases and 2 bases, with 13 bases remaining between them. The CDR3 length is 17 residues. Germline values: CDR1 KGHDR, CDR2 SFDVKD. The CDR3, as DNA: TGTGCCACCAGTGATTTGGGGGCAGGGAGACGCAATCAGCCCCAGCATTTT. Protein: CATSDLGAGRRNQPQHF.

The V gene is TRBV7-2, the J gene TRBJ1-4, with unresolved D. Germline CDR1 SGHTA, CDR2 FQGNSA. V was trimmed by 4 bases and J by 8 bases, leaving 17 bases between them. This CDR3 has 15 amino acids. The CDR3 DNA is TGTGCCAGCAGCTCCACAGTAGTTTCCGGCGAAAAACTGTTTTTT. It codes for CASSSTVVSGEKLFF.

The V call is TRBV11-2, the J call TRBJ2-2; D may be TRBD1 (6 bases). Germline V lookup: CDR1 SGHAT, CDR2 FQNNGV. The CDR3 has 16 amino acids. Trimming cost V 1 base and J 6 bases, with 15 bases left between them. The CDR3 DNA reads TGTGCCAGCAGCTTAGTTACCCAGGGGCCAGCCGGGGAGCTGTTTTTT. It yields the protein CASSLVTQGPAGELFF.

This chain uses TRBV5-1 with TRBJ1-2; 9 bases agree with TRBD1. The germline V gene encodes CDR1 SGHRS and CDR2 YFSETQ. This CDR3 contains 17 residues. V shed 2 bases, J shed 4 bases, and the junction held 12 bases outside the gene matches. CDR3 bases: TGCGCCAGCAGCTTACTAGCCGGGACAGGGAATAGCTATGGCTACACCTTC. It is translated as CASSLLAGTGNSYGYTF.

This clonotype was counted once. The chain combines TRBV12-3 or TRBV12-4 with TRBJ1-1; D gene unclear. Trimming took 8 bases from V and 1 from J, leaving 17 bases between them. The CDR3 length is 15 residues. CDR3 bases: TGTGCCAGCCGACTGGCCCCAGAGAAGAACACTGAAGCTTTCTTT. Protein: CASRLAPEKNTEAFF.

This clonotype showed up just once. DNA for the CDR3: TGTGCCAGCAGTGGTACAGGGGGCCTAAACATTCAGTACTTC. Residues: CASSGTGGLNIQYF. This rearrangement joins TRBV25-1 to TRBJ2-4; 9 bases line up with TRBD1. The CDR3 is 14 amino acids. From germline, CDR1 is MGHDK and CDR2 SYGVNS. V gave up 4 bases and J gave up 6 bases; unmatched junction bases: 4.

The chain carries TRBV5-8 and TRBJ2-3; no firm D call. Trimming took off 0 bases at V and 2 bases at J, with 13 bases between the two ends. This CDR3 is built from 16 residues. The germline V gene has CDR1 SGHTS and CDR2 YDEGEE. CDR3 region: CASSLGSSSVTDTQYF. The CDR3 nucleotides read TGTGCCAGCAGCTTGGGTAGCAGCTCTGTCACAGATACGCAGTATTTT.

CDR3 loop: CASSLGSTSYNEQFF. In DNA form, the CDR3 reads TGCGCCAGCAGCTTGGGGAGCACGTCCTACAATGAGCAGTTCTTC. The J gene is TRBJ2-1, the V gene TRBV5-1; D is unresolved. CDR3 size: 15 residues. Trimming took off 0 bases at V and 1 base at J, with 8 bases between the two ends. Germline V CDR1 and CDR2: SGHRS, YFSETQ. The entire variable domain, with the rest obtained from reference TRBV5-1 and TRBJ2-1, is as follows: KAGVTQTPRYLIKTRGQQVTLSCSPISGHRSVSWYQQTPGQGLQFLFEYFSETQRNKGNFPGRFSGRQFSNSRSEMNVSTLELGDSALYLCASSLGSTSYNEQFFGPGTRLTVL.

V and J are TRBV28 and TRBJ1-5; D unclear. The CDR3 is 15 residues long. CDR1 is MDHEN, CDR2 SYDVKM, per germline. The V gene lost 3 bases and the J gene lost 5 bases, with 14 bases spanning the gap. The CDR3 loop reads CASSFLPLRDQPQHF. For the CDR3, the DNA is TGTGCCAGCAGTTTCCTCCCCCTGCGTGATCAGCCCCAGCATTTT.

This chain uses TRBV5-6 with TRBJ2-3, with D unresolved. This CDR3 contains 15 residues. Germline V gives CDR1 SGHDT, CDR2 YYEEEE. The V end was cut by 4 bases, the J end by 3 bases, with 15 bases between. The chain's CDR3 is CASSPPADGTDTQYF. CDR3 DNA: TGTGCCAGCAGCCCCCCCGCGGACGGGACAGATACGCAGTATTTT.

This chain connects TRBV29-1 to TRBJ1-2, with 10 bases aligning to TRBD1. J lost 5 bases, V lost 7 bases, and 19 bases had no gene match. This CDR3 is 17 amino acids long. Germline V gene lookup returns CDR1 SQVTM and CDR2 ANQGSEA. The chain's CDR3 is CSAEPGQGLVGAYGYTF. The CDR3 DNA reads as TGCAGCGCCGAACCGGGACAGGGGCTTGTTGGGGCGTATGGCTACACCTTC.

The V and J genes are TRBV30 and TRBJ2-5, with 10 bases identical to TRBD2. V shed 1 base and J 5 bases; nucleotides not matched to a gene: 4. The length of the CDR3 is 14 residues. The germline gives CDR1 GTSNPN, CDR2 SVGIG (reference sequence). CDR3: CAWSDGAGGETQYF. The DNA of the CDR3 is TGTGCCTGGAGTGATGGAGCGGGGGGGGAGACCCAGTACTTC.

V and J are TRBV2 and TRBJ2-5, with 11 bases that match TRBD1. CDR3 length: 15 residues. V shed 6 bases, J shed 5 bases, and the junction held 8 bases outside the gene matches. CDR1 SNHLY and CDR2 FYNNEI come from the germline V gene. The CDR3 sequence: CASSARTGGLETQYF. The DNA of the CDR3 is TGTGCCAGCAGCGCTAGGACAGGGGGCTTGGAGACCCAGTACTTC.

J is TRBJ2-4 and V is TRBV20-1; possible D gene TRBD2, 5 bases. The CDR3 runs 13 residues. V lost 3 bases, J lost 10 bases, and 16 bases lay in between. In germline, CDR1 is DFQATT, CDR2 SNEGSKA (reference sequence). The CDR3 sequence is CSASAGLDRIQYF. CDR3 DNA: TGCAGTGCTAGTGCAGGACTCGATCGGATTCAGTACTTC.